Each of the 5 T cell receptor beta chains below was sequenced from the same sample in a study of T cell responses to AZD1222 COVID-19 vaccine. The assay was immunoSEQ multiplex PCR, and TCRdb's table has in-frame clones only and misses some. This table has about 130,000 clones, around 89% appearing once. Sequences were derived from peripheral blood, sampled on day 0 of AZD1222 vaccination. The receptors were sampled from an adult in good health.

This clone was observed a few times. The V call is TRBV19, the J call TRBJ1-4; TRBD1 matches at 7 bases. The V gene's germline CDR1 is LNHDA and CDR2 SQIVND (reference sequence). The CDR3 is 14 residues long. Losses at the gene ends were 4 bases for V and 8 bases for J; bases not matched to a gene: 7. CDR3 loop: CASSTSGTEEKLFF. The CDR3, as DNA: TGTGCCAGTAGTACATCCGGGACAGAAGAAAAACTGTTTTTT.

The CDR3 reads CASSLRGSGTQYF. CDR3 nucleotide sequence: TGTGCCAGCAGTTTACGGGGATCGGGGACCCAGTACTTC. This chain links TRBV28 with TRBJ2-5; D may be TRBD2 (5 bases). The CDR3 totals 13 residues. Germline CDR1 and CDR2: MDHEN and SYDVKM. Trimming stripped 2 bases from V and 7 bases from J, with 11 bases between.

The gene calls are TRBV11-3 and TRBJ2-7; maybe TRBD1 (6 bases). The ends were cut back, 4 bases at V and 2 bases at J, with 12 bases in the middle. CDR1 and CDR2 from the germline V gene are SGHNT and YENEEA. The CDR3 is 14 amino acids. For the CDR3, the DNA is TGTGCCAGCAGCTCCGGGACAAATCCCTACGAGCAGTACTTC. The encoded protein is CASSSGTNPYEQYF.

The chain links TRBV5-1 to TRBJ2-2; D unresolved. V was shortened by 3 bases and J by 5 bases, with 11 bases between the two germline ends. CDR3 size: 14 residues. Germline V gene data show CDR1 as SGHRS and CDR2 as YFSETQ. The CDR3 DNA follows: TGCGCCAGCAGCTCAGAGTCCCAAACCGGGGAGCTGTTTTTT. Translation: CASSSESQTGELFF.

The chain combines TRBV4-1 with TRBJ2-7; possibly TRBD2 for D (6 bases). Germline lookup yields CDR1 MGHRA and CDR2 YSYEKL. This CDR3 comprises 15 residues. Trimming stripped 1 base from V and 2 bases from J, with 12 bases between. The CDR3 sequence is CASSQGRGYAYEQYF. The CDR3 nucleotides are TGCGCCAGCAGCCAAGGCCGGGGGTATGCCTACGAGCAGTACTTC.